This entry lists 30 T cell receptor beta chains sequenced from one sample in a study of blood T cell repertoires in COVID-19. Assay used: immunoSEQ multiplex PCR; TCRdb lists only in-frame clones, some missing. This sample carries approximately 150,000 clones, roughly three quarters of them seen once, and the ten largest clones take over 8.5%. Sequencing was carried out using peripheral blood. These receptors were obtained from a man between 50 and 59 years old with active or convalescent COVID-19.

The CDR3, as DNA: TGCAGCGGGGACAGGACTAGCACAGATACGCAGTATTTT. This sequence encodes CSGDRTSTDTQYF. The V gene is TRBV29-1, the J gene TRBJ2-3; 8 bases match TRBD1. V gave up 7 bases and J gave up 0 bases; unmatched junction bases: 3. Germline lookup yields CDR1 SQVTM and CDR2 ANQGSEA. There are 13 residues in the CDR3.

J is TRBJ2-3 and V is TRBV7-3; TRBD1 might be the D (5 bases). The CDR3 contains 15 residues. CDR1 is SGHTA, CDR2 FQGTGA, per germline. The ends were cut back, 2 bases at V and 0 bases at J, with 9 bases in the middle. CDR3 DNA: TGTGCCAGCAGCTTAGGGGCTCCCAGCACAGATACGCAGTATTTT. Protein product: CASSLGAPSTDTQYF.

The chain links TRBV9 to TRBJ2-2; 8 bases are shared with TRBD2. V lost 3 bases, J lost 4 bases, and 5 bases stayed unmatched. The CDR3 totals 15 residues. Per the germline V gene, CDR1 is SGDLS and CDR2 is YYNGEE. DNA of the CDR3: TGTGCCAGCAGCGGGGGACTAGTGTCCACCGGGGAGCTGTTTTTT. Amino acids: CASSGGLVSTGELFF.

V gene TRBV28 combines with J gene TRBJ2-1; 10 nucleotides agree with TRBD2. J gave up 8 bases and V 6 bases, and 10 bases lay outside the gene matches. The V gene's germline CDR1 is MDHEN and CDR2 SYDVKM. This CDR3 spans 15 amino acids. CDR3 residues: CASSPPSGGRHEQFF. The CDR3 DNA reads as TGTGCCAGCAGCCCACCTAGCGGGGGCAGACATGAGCAGTTCTTC.

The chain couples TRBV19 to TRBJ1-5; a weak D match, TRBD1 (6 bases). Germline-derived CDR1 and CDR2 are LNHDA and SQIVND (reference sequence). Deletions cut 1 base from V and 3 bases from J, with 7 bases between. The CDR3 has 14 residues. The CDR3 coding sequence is TGTGCCAGTAGTATAGGGACAGTCAATCAGCCCCAGCATTTT. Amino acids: CASSIGTVNQPQHF.

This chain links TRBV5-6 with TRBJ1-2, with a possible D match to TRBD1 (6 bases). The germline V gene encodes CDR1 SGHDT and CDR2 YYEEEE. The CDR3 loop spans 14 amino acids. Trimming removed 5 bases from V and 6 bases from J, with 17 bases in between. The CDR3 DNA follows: TGTGCCAGCAGTCAAGGGACAAGACTGAATGGCTACACCTTC. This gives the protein CASSQGTRLNGYTF.

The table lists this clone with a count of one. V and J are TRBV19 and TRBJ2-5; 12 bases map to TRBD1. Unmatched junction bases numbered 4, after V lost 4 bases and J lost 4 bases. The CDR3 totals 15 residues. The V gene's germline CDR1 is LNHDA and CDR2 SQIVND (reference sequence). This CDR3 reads CASSSRDRGPETQYF. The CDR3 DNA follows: TGTGCCAGTAGTAGCCGGGACAGGGGGCCAGAGACCCAGTACTTC.

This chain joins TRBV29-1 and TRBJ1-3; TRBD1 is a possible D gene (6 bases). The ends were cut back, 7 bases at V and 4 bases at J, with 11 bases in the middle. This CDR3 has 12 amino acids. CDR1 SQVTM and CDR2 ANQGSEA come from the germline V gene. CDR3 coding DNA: TGCAGCGGCAGGGGTTCCGGAAACACCATATATTTT. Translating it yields CSGRGSGNTIYF. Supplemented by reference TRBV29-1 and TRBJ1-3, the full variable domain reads SAVISQKPSRDICQRGTSLTIQCQVDSQVTMMFWYRQQPGQSLTLIATANQGSEATYESGFVIDKFPISRPNLTFSTLTVSNMSPEDSSIYLCSGRGSGNTIYFGEGSWLTVV.

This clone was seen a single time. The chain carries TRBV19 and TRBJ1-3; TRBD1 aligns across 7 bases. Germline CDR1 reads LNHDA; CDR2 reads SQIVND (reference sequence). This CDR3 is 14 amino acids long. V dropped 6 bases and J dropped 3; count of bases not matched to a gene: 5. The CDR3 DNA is TGTGCCAGTAGGGAAACAGGGGATGGAAACACCATATATTTT. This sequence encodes CASRETGDGNTIYF. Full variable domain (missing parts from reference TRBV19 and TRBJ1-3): DGGITQSPKYLFRKEGQNVTLSCEQNLNHDAMYWYRQDPGQGLRLIYYSQIVNDFQKGDIAEGYSVSREKKESFPLTVTSAQKNPTAFYLCASRETGDGNTIYFGEGSWLTVV.

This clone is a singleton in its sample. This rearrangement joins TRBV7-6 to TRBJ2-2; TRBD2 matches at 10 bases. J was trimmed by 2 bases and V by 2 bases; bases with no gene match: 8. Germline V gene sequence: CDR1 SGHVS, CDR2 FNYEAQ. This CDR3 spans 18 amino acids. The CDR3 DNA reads TGTGCCAGCAGCTTAACCTTCGGACTAGCGGATAACACCGGGGAGCTGTTTTTT. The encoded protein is CASSLTFGLADNTGELFF.

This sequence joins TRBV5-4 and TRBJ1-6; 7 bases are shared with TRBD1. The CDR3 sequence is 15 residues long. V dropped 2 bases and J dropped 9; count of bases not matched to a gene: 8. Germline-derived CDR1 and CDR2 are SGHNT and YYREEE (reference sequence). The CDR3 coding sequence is TGTGCCAGCAGCTTAGAGGGGGCTGGGATTTCACCCCTCCACTTT. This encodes CASSLEGAGISPLHF.

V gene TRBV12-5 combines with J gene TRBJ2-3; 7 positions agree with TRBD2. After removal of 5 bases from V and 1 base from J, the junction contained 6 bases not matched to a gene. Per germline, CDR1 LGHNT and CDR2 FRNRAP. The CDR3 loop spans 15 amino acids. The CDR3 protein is CASGLGEGGTDTQYF. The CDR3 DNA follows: TGTGCTAGTGGTCTAGGGGAGGGTGGCACAGATACGCAGTATTTT. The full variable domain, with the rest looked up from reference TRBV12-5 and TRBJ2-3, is DARVTQTPRHKVTEMGQEVTMRCQPILGHNTVFWYRQTMMQGLELLAYFRNRAPLDDSGMPKDRFSAEMPDATLATLKIQPSEPRDSAVYFCASGLGEGGTDTQYFGPGTRLTVL.

The CDR3 sequence: CASSPEQGYGNTIYF. CDR3 sequence (DNA): TGTGCCAGCAGCCCCGAACAGGGGTACGGAAACACCATATATTTT. V usage is TRBV11-2 and J usage is TRBJ1-3; TRBD1 aligns across 7 bases. Germline V gene data show CDR1 as SGHAT and CDR2 as FQNNGV. The V gene end was trimmed by 5 bases and the J gene end by 4 bases; junction bases not matched to a gene: 8. This CDR3 has 15 amino acids.

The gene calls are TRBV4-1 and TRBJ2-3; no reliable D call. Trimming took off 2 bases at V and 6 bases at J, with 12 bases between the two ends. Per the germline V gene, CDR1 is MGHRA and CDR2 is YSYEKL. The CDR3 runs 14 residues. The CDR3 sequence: CASSQFSGLDTQYF. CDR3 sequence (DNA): TGCGCCAGCAGCCAATTTAGTGGGCTGGATACGCAGTATTTT.

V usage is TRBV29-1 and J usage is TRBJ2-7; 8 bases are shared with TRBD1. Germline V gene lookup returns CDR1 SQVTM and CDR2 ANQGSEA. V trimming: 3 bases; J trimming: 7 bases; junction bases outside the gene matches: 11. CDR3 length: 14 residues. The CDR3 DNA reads TGCAGCGTTGATCCCTCCAGGGGGCTAGGGGAGCAGTACTTC. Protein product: CSVDPSRGLGEQYF.

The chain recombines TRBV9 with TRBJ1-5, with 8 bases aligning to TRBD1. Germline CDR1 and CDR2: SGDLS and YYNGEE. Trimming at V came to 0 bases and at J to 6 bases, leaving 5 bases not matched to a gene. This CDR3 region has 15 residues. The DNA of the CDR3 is TGTGCCAGCAGCGTAGCTGGACAGGGTATTCAGCCCCAGCATTTT. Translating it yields CASSVAGQGIQPQHF.

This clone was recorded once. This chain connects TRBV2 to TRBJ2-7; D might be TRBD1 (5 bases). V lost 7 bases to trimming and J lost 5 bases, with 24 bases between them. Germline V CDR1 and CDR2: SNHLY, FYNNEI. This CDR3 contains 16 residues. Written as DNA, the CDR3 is TGTGCCAGCATAGGGGATGAGTGGACATATAGAGACGAGCAGTACTTC. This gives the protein CASIGDEWTYRDEQYF.

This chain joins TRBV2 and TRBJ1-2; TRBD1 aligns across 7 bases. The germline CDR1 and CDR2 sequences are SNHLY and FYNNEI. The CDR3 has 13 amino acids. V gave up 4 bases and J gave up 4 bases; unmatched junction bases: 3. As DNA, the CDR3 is TGTGCCAGCAGTGGAGGGGGCGGCTATGGCTACACCTTC. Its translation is CASSGGGGYGYTF.

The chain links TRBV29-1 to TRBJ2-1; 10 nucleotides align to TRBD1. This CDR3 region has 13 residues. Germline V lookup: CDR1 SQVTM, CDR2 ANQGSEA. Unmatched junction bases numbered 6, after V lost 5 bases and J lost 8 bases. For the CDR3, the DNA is TGCAGCGTTTTGGGACAGGGGCTCGATGAGCAGTTCTTC. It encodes CSVLGQGLDEQFF.

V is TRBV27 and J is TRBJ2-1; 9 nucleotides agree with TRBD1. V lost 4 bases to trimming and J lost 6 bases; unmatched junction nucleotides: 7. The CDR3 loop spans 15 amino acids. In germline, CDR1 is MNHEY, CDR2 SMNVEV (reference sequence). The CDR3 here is CASSYGTGIGNEQFF. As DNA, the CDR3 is TGTGCCAGCAGTTACGGGACAGGGATCGGCAATGAGCAGTTCTTC.

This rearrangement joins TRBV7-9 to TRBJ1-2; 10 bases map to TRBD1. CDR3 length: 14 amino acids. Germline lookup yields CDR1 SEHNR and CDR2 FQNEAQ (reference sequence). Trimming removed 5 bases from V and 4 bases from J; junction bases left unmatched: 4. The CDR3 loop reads CASSAGQGIYGYTF. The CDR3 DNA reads TGTGCCAGCAGCGCGGGACAGGGGATCTATGGCTACACCTTC.

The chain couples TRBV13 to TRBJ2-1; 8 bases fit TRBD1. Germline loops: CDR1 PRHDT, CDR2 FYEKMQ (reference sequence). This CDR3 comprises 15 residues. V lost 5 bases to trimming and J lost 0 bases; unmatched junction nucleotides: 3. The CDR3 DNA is TGTGCCAGCAGCCTCACAGGGGGCTCCTACAATGAGCAGTTCTTC. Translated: CASSLTGGSYNEQFF.

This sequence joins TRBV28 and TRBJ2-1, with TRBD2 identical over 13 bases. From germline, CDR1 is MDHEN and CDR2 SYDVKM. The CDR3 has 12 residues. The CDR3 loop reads CAGTSGNNEQFF. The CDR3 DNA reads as TGTGCGGGGACTAGCGGGAATAATGAGCAGTTCTTC.

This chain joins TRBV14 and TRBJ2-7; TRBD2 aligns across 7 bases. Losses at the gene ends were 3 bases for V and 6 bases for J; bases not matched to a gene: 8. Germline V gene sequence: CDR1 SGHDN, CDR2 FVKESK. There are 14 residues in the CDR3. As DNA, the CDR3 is TGTGCCAGCAGCCAGGCGGGAGTGAGGGCCGAGCAGTACTTC. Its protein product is CASSQAGVRAEQYF.

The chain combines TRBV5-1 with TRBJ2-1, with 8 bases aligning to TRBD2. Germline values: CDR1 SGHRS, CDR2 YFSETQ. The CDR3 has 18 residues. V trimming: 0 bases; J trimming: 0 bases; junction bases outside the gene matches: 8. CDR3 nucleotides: TGCGCCAGCAGCTTGGTGGGGACTAGTTCCAGCTCCTACAATGAGCAGTTCTTC. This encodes CASSLVGTSSSSYNEQFF.

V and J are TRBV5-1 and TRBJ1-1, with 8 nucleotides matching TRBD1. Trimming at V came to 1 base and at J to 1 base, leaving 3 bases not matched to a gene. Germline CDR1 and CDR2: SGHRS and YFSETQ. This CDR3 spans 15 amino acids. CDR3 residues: CASSLYGQGNTEAFF. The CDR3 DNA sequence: TGCGCCAGCAGCTTGTATGGACAGGGGAACACTGAAGCTTTCTTT.

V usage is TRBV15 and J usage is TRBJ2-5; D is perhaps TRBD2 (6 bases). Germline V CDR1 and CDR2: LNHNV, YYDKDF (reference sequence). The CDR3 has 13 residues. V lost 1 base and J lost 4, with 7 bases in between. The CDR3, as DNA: TGTGCCACCAGCAGAGGAGCGGGAGAGACCCAGTACTTC. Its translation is CATSRGAGETQYF.

The CDR3 nucleotides are TGTGCCAGCAGCATCAATAGCGGGAGGGGAGAGACCCAGTACTTC. As protein: CASSINSGRGETQYF. This sequence joins TRBV7-8 and TRBJ2-5, with TRBD2 matching over 11 bases. Germline V lookup: CDR1 SGHVS, CDR2 FQNEAQ. Trimming took 5 bases from V and 4 from J; bases not matched to a gene: 6. The CDR3 has 15 residues.

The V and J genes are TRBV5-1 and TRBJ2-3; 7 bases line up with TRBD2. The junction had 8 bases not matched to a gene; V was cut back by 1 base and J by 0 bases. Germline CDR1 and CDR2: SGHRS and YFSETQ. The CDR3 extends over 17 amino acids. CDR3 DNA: TGCGCCAGCAGCTTGAACCGAGCGGGGTCTAGCACAGATACGCAGTATTTT. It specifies CASSLNRAGSSTDTQYF.

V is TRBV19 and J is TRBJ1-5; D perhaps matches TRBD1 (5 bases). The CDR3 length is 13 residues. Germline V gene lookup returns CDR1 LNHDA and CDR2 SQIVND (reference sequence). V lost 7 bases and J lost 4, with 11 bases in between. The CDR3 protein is CASTSGRNQPQHF. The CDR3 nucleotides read TGTGCCAGTACCTCAGGGCGGAATCAGCCCCAGCATTTT. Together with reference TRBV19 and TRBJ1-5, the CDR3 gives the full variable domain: DGGITQSPKYLFRKEGQNVTLSCEQNLNHDAMYWYRQDPGQGLRLIYYSQIVNDFQKGDIAEGYSVSREKKESFPLTVTSAQKNPTAFYLCASTSGRNQPQHFGDGTRLSIL.